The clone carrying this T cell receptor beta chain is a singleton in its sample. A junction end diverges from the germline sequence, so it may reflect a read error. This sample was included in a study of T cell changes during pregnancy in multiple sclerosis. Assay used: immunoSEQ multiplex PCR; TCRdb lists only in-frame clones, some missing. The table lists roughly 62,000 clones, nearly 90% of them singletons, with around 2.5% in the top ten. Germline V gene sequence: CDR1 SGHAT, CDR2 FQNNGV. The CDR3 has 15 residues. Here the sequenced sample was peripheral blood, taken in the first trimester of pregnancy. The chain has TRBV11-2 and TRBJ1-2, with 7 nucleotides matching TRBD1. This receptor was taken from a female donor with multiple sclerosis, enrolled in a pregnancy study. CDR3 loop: CASSFLPHRTGIGHF. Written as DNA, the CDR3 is TGTGCCAGCAGCTTTCTCCCACACCGGACAGGTATTGGACACTTC. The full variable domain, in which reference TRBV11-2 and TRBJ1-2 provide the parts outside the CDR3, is EAGVAQSPRYKIIEKRQSVAFWCNPISGHATLYWYQQILGQGPKLLIQFQNNGVVDDSQLPKDRFSAERLKGVDSTLKIQPAKLEDSAVYLCASSFLPHRTGIGHFGSGTRLTVV.